The sequence of this T cell receptor (beta chain) was determined in a study of CD8 T cells in ankylosing spondylitis. On this clonotype: A clone one base away is much larger, so this may be a read error.

V lost 7 bases and J 8 bases, leaving 13 bases between the germline ends. The CDR3 is 12 residues long. Germline CDR1 reads SEHNR; CDR2 reads FQNEAQ (reference sequence). TCRdb processed the 5' RACE reads anew with MiXCR; each CDR3 protein has one entry. In the table there are about 120,000 distinct CDR3 sequences, around 15% of which are singletons. Sequencing was carried out using blood, either unsorted or a sorted T cell fraction (not recorded which). The sequence was collected from a female donor with ankylosing spondylitis or in good health (not recorded which). V is TRBV7-9 and J is TRBJ2-3, with D possibly matching TRBD1 (5 bases). CDR3 bases: TGTGCCAGCACCCAAGGGGCAGGTACGCAGTATTTT. It codes for CASTQGAGTQYF.